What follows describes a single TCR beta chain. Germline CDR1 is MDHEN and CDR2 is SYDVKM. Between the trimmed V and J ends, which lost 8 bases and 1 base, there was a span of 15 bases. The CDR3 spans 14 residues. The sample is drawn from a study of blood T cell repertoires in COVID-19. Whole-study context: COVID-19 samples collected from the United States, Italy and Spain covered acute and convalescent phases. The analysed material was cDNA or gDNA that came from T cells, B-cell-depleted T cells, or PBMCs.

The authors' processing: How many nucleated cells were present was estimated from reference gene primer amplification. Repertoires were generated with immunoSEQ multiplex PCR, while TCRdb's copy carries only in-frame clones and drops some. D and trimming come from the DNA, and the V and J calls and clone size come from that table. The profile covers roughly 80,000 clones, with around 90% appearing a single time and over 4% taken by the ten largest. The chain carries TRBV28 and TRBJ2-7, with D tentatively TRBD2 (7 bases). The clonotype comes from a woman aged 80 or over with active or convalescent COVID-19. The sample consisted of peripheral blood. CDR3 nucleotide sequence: TGTGCCAGCGTGGGGGGGGCGCCGTCCTACGAGCAGTACTTC. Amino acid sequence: CASVGGAPSYEQYF.